These T cell receptor beta chains were read from a single sample in a study of shared clonotypes between healthy human individuals. Using immunoSEQ multiplex PCR, the repertoire was profiled, and TCRdb retains in-frame clones only, with some absent. This sample has 2.3 million or so clones, with 93% found just once. The sample comprised naive CD4+ T cells from PBMCs. Receptor source: a man in his late teens or twenties in good health. Some clones in this sample may be carry-over from other donors' samples. The CDR3 runs from the conserved cysteine through the conserved F or W. D genes are given only for firm matches. Clone size, where shown, is once, few, many, or a class for clones that have expanded.

j_call v_call cdr3_length d_call clone_size cdr3_aa cdr3_nt
TRBJ2-2 TRBV9 15 . once CASSVDPDPTGELFF TGTGCCAGCAGCGTAGACCCCGACCCCACCGGGGAGCTGTTTTTT
TRBJ2-5 TRBV28 14 TRBD1 . CASSPGQVRRTQYF TGTGCCAGCAGCCCTGGACAGGTCCGAAGGACCCAGTACTTC
TRBJ1-1 TRBV29-1 13 . . CSVAKRRNTEAFF TGCAGCGTTGCGAAACGACGGAACACTGAAGCTTTCTTT
TRBJ1-2 TRBV11-2 13 . . CASSLDETGGYTF TGTGCCAGCAGCTTAGACGAGACGGGAGGCTACACCTTC
TRBJ2-7 TRBV19 14 TRBD1 . CASSTDRQGDEQYF TGTGCCAGTAGTACCGATAGACAGGGGGACGAGCAGTACTTC
TRBJ1-1 TRBV18 13 . . CASSPQGPTEAFF TGTGCCAGCTCACCTCAGGGGCCCACTGAAGCTTTCTTT
TRBJ2-1 TRBV9 16 TRBD2 . CASSSSLAGFVDEQFF TGTGCCAGCAGCAGCTCCCTAGCGGGATTTGTCGATGAGCAGTTCTTC
TRBJ2-1 TRBV29-1 14 . once CSLRRRLTDNEQFF TGCAGCCTCCGTCGGAGACTGACGGACAATGAGCAGTTCTTC
TRBJ2-7 TRBV11-2 12 . . CASSLWLYEQYF TGTGCCAGCAGCTTATGGTTGTACGAGCAGTACTTC
TRBJ2-3 TRBV7-3 17 . . CASSLRIGGPSTDTQYF TGTGCCAGCAGCTTAAGGATCGGCGGCCCTAGCACAGATACGCAGTATTTT
TRBJ2-5 TRBV7-7 12 . . CASSPRVGTQYF TGTGCCAGCAGCCCCCGCGTTGGGACCCAGTACTTC
TRBJ1-1 TRBV7-9 12 . once CASSYRDREAFF TGTGCCAGCAGCTACAGGGACCGTGAAGCTTTCTTT
TRBJ1-4 TRBV28 16 . . CASSPPRGRVSEKLFF TGTGCCAGCAGCCCACCTCGAGGCCGTGTTAGTGAAAAACTGTTTTTT
TRBJ2-7 TRBV28 15 TRBD1 . CASSSGGSQIYEQYF TGTGCCAGCAGTTCAGGGGGCTCCCAGATCTACGAGCAGTACTTC
TRBJ2-6 TRBV7-9 15 . . CASSFSGAGANVLTF TGTGCCAGCAGCTTTTCGGGGGCTGGGGCCAACGTCCTGACTTTC
TRBJ2-2 TRBV19 16 TRBD2 once CDLSSGGDPNTGELFF TGTGACTTGAGTAGCGGGGGGGACCCGAACACCGGGGAGCTGTTTTTT
TRBJ1-1 TRBV27 12 . . CASKALNTEAFF TGTGCCAGCAAGGCCCTGAACACTGAAGCTTTCTTT
TRBJ2-5 TRBV18 13 TRBD2 once CASSRLAGETQYF TGTGCCAGCTCCCGACTAGCTGGAGAGACCCAGTACTTC
TRBJ2-7 TRBV18 12 . . CASSPTSYEQYF TGTGCCAGCTCACCTACATCCTACGAGCAGTACTTC
TRBJ1-2 TRBV4-1 14 TRBD1 . CASSQVPGGGGYTF TGCGCCAGCAGCCAAGTTCCAGGGGGAGGTGGCTACACCTTC
TRBJ1-2 TRBV25-1 15 . . CASSESEVRLPGYTF TGTGCCAGCAGTGAATCCGAGGTTAGGCTGCCTGGCTACACCTTC
TRBJ1-3 TRBV27 17 TRBD1 . CASRLRADRASGNTIYF TGTGCCAGCAGGTTAAGGGCTGACAGGGCCTCTGGAAACACCATATATTTT